This T cell receptor beta chain was found in a study of T cells in Graves' hyperthyroidism and ophthalmopathy. Overall study context: It was at initial diagnosis, before any treatment, that peripheral blood was collected.

Study-level points and caveats: Model output signaled ophthalmopathy a median about 6.3 months ahead of onset. Using 13 V-J features, a model discriminated ophthalmopathy from stable hyperthyroidism.

The TCR beta CDR3 regions underwent amplification using RNA transcripts as the source. Researchers ran a first-round RT-PCR on the TCR CDR3 using the HTBI primer set. Each CDR3 protein is one row after TCRdb ran MiXCR on the multiplex PCR reads. In the table there are roughly 650,000 distinct CDR3 sequences, 15% to 20% of which are singletons. This clonotype has a count of ten or more. What it binds is not known. Per germline, CDR1 MDHEN and CDR2 SYDVKM. The CDR3 runs to 15 residues. J gave up 10 bases and V 4 bases, and 13 bases lay outside the gene matches. The sample taken for sequencing was blood. The clonotype comes from a woman in her 40s with Graves' ophthalmopathy. The chain joins TRBV28 to TRBJ2-1; 7 bases match TRBD2. The CDR3: CASSSTASGGDEQFF. The CDR3 DNA reads as TGTGCCAGCAGTTCAACAGCTTCGGGGGGTGACGAGCAGTTCTTC.